This T cell receptor (beta chain) originates from a study of T cell changes during pregnancy in multiple sclerosis. TCRdb keeps only in-frame clones here, not all; method: immunoSEQ multiplex PCR. The data hold roughly 90,000 clones, with approximately 95% observed a single time. The sequence was collected from a female donor with multiple sclerosis, enrolled in a pregnancy study. This sample comprised peripheral blood, obtained in the first trimester of pregnancy.

The DNA of the CDR3 is TGTGCCAGCGGCCGGGATTCCTCCTACGAGCAGTACTTC. Translating gives CASGRDSSYEQYF. The chain joins TRBV27 to TRBJ2-7, with D tentatively TRBD2 (5 bases). The length of the CDR3 is 13 residues. The V gene lost 8 bases and the J gene lost 0 bases, with 11 bases spanning the gap. The germline V gene has CDR1 MNHEY and CDR2 SMNVEV (reference sequence).